Listed here are 3 T cell receptor beta chains from one sample, sequenced in a study of response to subunit inactivated influenza vaccine. TCRdb re-derived calls from the RT-PCR reads in MiXCR, one entry per CDR3 protein. The sample has fewer than 700,000 distinct CDR3 sequences; approximately 12% are singletons. The sample here was PBMCs from blood, taken 45 days after vaccination. These receptors were obtained from a man between 50 and 59 years old who received an inactivated influenza vaccine.

The rearrangement uses TRBV7-9 and TRBJ2-6, with 7 bases aligning to TRBD1. V dropped 6 bases and J dropped 1; count of bases not matched to a gene: 9. From germline, CDR1 is SEHNR and CDR2 FQNEAQ (reference sequence). The CDR3 covers 17 residues. For the CDR3, the DNA is TGTGCCAGCAGGCCGGGACAGTGGGTTTCTGGGGCCAACGTCCTGACTTTC. As protein: CASRPGQWVSGANVLTF.

This clonotype was seen a handful of times. DNA of the CDR3: TGTGCCAGCAGCCCCAGTTGGGCGGGGGCTCTTGGAGACTACGAGCAGTACTTC. It is translated as CASSPSWAGALGDYEQYF. J is TRBJ2-7 and V is TRBV11-1, with TRBD2 as a possible D gene (7 bases). Germline CDR1 SGHAT, CDR2 FQDESV (reference sequence). Trimming stripped 5 bases from V and 3 bases from J, with 26 bases between. The CDR3 is 18 amino acids.

The genes are TRBV11-2 and TRBJ2-7; 8 nucleotides agree with TRBD1. Per the germline V gene, CDR1 is SGHAT and CDR2 is FQNNGV. V dropped 7 bases and J dropped 3; count of bases not matched to a gene: 8. The CDR3 covers 14 residues. As DNA, the CDR3 is TGTGCCAGCACCTGGACTGACAGGGGCTACGAGCAGTACTTC. It yields the protein CASTWTDRGYEQYF.